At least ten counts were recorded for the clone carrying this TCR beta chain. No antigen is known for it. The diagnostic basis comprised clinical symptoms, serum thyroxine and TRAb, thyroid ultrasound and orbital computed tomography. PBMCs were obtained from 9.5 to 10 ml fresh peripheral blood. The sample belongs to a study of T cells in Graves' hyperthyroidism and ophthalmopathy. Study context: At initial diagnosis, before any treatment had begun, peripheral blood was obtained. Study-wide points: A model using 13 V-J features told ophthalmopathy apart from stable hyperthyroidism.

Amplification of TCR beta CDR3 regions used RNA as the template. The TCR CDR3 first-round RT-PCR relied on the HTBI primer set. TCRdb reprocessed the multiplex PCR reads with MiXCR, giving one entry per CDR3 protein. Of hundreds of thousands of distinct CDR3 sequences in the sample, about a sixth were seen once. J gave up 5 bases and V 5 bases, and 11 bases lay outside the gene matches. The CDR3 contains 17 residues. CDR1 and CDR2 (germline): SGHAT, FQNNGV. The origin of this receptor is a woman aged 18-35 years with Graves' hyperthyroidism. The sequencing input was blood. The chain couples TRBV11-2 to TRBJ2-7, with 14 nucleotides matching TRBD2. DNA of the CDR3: TGTGCCAGCAGCCGCGAAGGGCCGACTAGCGGGGGGGACGAGCAGTACTTC. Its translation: CASSREGPTSGGDEQYF.